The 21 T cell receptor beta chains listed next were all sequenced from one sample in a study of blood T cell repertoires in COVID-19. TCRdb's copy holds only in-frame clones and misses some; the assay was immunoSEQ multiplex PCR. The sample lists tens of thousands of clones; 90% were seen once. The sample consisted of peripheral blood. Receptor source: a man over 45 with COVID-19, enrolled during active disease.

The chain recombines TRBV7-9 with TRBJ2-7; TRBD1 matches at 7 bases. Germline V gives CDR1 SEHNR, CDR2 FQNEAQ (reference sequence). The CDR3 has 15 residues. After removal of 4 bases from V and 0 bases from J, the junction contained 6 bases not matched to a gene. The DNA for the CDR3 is TGTGCCAGCAGCTATTCCCGGGACAGCTCCTACGAGCAGTACTTC. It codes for CASSYSRDSSYEQYF.

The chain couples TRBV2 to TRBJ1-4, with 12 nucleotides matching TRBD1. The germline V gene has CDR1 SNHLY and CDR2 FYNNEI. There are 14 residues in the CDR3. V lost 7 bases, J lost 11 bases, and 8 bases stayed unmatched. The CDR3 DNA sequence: TGTGCCAGCACATGGGACAGGGGGCGGGAGAAACTGTTTTTT. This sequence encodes CASTWDRGREKLFF.

As DNA, the CDR3 is TGCGCCAGCGGAGGGGCAACGAACACCGGGGAGCTGTTTTTT. This codes for CASGGATNTGELFF. The chain couples TRBV5-1 to TRBJ2-2; a possible D gene is TRBD2 (6 bases). V lost 7 bases to trimming and J lost 0 bases, with 10 bases between them. The CDR3 is made up of 14 amino acids. Germline CDR1 SGHRS, CDR2 YFSETQ.

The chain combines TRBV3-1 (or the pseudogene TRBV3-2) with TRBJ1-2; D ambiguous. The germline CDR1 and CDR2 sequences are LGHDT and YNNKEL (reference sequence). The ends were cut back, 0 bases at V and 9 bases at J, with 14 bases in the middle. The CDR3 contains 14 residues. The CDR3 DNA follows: TGTGCCAGCAGCCAAGAACGGGGAGATAGTCGCTACACCTTC. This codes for CASSQERGDSRYTF.

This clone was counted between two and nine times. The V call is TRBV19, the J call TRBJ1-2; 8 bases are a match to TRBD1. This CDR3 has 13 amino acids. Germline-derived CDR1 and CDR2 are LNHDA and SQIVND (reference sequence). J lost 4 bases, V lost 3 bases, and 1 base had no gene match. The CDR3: CASSMGTGYGYTF. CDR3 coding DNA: TGTGCCAGTAGTATGGGGACAGGCTATGGCTACACCTTC.

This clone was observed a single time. For the CDR3, the DNA is TGTGCCAGCAGCCAAGATCTCAGGGACACTGAAGCTTTCTTT. Its protein product is CASSQDLRDTEAFF. The V gene is TRBV3-1 (or the pseudogene TRBV3-2), the J gene TRBJ1-1; D might be TRBD1 (5 bases). The V gene's germline CDR1 is LGHDT and CDR2 YNNKEL (reference sequence). Trimming pared 0 bases from V and 3 bases from J, leaving 8 bases between. The CDR3 loop spans 14 amino acids.

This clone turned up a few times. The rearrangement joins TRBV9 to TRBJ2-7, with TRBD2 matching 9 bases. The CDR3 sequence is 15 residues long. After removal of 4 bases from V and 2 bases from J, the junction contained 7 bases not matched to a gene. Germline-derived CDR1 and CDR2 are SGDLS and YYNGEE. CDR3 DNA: TGTGCCAGCAGCCTGGGACTAGCTGAGCCCTACGAGCAGTACTTC. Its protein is CASSLGLAEPYEQYF.

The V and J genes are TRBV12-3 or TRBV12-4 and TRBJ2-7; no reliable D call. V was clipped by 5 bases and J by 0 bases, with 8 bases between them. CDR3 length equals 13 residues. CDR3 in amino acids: CASSPQVSYEQYF. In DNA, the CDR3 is TGTGCCAGCAGTCCCCAGGTCTCCTACGAGCAGTACTTC.

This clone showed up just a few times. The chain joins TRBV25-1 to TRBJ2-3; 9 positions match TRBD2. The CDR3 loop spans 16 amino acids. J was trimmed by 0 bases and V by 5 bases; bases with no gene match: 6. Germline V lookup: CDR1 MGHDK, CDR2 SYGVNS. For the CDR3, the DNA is TGTGCCAGCAGTTCAGGACTAGCGCTCAGCACAGATACGCAGTATTTT. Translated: CASSSGLALSTDTQYF.

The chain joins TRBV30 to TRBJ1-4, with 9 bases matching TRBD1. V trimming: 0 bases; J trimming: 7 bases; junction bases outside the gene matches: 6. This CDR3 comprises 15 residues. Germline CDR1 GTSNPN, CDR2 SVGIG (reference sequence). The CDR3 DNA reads TGTGCCTGGAGTGTAGGGGACAGGGTCTTTGAAAAACTGTTTTTT. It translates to CAWSVGDRVFEKLFF.

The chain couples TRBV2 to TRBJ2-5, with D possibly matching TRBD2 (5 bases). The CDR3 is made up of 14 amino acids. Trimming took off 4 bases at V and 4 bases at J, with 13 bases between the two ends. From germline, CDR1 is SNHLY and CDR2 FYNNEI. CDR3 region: CASSAEWAGETQYF. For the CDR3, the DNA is TGTGCCAGCAGTGCGGAGTGGGCGGGAGAGACCCAGTACTTC.

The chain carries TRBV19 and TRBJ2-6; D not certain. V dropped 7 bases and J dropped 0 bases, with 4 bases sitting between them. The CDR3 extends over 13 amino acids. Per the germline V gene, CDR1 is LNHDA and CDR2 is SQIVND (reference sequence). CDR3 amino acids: CASTSSGANVLTF. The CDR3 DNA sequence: TGTGCCAGTACGTCCTCTGGGGCCAACGTCCTGACTTTC.

For the CDR3, the DNA is TGTGCGACGGGAACTAATGAAAAACTGTTTTTT. It codes for CATGTNEKLFF. The rearrangement joins TRBV6-5 to TRBJ1-4; D gene unclear. This CDR3 contains 11 residues. Looked up from germline, CDR1 is MNHEY and CDR2 is SVGAGI.

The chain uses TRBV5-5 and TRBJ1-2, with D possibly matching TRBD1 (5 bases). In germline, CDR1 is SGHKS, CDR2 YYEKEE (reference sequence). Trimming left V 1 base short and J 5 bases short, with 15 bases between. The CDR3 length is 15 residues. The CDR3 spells CASSLQDISTYGYTF. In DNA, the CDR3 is TGTGCCAGCAGCTTGCAGGACATTAGTACGTATGGCTACACCTTC. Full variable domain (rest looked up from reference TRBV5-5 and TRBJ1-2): DAGVTQSPTHLIKTRGQQVTLRCSPISGHKSVSWYQQVLGQGPQFIFQYYEKEERGRGNFPDRFSARQFPNYSSELNVNALLLGDSALYLCASSLQDISTYGYTFGSGTRLTVV.

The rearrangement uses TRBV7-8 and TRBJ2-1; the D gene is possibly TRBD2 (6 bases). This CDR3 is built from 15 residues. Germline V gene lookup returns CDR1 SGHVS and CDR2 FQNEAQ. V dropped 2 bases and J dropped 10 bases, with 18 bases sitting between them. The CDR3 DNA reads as TGTGCCAGCAGCTTACTAGCGCCCATTTCTCGGGAGCAGTTCTTC. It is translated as CASSLLAPISREQFF.

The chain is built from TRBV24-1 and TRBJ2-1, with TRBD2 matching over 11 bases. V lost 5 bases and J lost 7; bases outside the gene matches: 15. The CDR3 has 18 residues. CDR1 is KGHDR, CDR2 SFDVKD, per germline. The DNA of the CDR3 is TGTGCCACCAGTGCAGTTAGCGGGAGGGGCTTCGGGGAGAATGAGCAGTTCTTC. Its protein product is CATSAVSGRGFGENEQFF.

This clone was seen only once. CDR3 coding DNA: TGTGCCAGTAGTATGGAAGGGGCTGGGGCCAACGTCCTGACTTTC. Amino acids: CASSMEGAGANVLTF. The chain combines TRBV19 with TRBJ2-6; perhaps TRBD1 as D (5 bases). Trimming took off 3 bases at V and 2 bases at J, with 8 bases between the two ends. The CDR3 covers 15 residues. Germline V lookup: CDR1 LNHDA, CDR2 SQIVND (reference sequence).

The DNA for the CDR3 is TGTGCCAGCTCACCAAGACGTTTGGGGACAGCGAACACCGGGGAGCTGTTTTTT. As protein: CASSPRRLGTANTGELFF. J is TRBJ2-2 and V is TRBV18; 7 nucleotides line up with TRBD1. In germline, CDR1 is KGHSH, CDR2 LQKENI. The ends lost 2 bases at V and 0 bases at J; junction bases unmatched: 9. There are 18 residues in the CDR3.

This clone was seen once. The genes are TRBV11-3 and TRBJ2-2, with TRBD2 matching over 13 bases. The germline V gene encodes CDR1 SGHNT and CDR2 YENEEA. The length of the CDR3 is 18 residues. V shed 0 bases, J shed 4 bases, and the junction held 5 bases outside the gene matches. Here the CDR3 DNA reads TGTGCCAGCAGCTTAGACCTGGGACTAGCGGGATTCACCGGGGAGCTGTTTTTT. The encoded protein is CASSLDLGLAGFTGELFF.

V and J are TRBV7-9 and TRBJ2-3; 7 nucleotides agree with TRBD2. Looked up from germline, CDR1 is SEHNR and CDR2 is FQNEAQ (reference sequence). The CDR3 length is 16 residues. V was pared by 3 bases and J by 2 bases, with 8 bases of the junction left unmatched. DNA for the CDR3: TGTGCCAGCAGCTTGGGGGTAGCGGGTTTCACAGATACGCAGTATTTT. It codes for CASSLGVAGFTDTQYF.

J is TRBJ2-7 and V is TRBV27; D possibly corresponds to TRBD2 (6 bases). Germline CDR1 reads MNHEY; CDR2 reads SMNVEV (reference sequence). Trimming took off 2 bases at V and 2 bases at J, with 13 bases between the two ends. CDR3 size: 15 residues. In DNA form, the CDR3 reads TGTGCCAGCAGTTTACGGAGGGAGAGGGCCTACGAGCAGTACTTC. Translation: CASSLRRERAYEQYF.